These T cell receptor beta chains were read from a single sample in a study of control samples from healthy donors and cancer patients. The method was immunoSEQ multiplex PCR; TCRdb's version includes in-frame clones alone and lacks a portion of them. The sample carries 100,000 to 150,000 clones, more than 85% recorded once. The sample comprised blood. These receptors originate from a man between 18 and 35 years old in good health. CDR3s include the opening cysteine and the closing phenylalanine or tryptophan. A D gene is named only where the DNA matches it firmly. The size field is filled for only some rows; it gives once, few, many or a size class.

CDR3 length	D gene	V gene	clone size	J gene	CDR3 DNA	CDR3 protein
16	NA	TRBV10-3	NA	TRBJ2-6	TGTGCCATCAGTGAGGGCCCTCTCTCTGGGGCCAACGTCCTGACTTTC	CAISEGPLSGANVLTF
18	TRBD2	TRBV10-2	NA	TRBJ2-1	TGCGCCAGCAGTGGTGGGACTAGCGGGGGTCACTCCTACAATGAGCAGTTCTTC	CASSGGTSGGHSYNEQFF
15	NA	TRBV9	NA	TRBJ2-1	TGTGCCAGCAGCCCCCTCCAGAACGCGTACAATGAGCAGTTCTTC	CASSPLQNAYNEQFF
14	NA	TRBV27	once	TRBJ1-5	TGTGCCAGCAGTCCTCGACAGGACAATCAGCCCCAGCATTTT	CASSPRQDNQPQHF
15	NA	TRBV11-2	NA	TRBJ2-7	TGTGCCAGCAGCTTAGGGGTGGGTATGGGCTACGAGCAGTACTTC	CASSLGVGMGYEQYF
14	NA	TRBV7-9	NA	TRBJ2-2	TGTGCCAGCAGACAGGAACCGAACACCGGGGAGCTGTTTTTT	CASRQEPNTGELFF
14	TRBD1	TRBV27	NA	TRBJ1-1	TGTGCCCGAAGACCGGGACAGGGTAATGGTGAAGCTTTCTTT	CARRPGQGNGEAFF
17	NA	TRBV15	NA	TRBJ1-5	TGTGCCACCAGCAGAGCCCAGGGACATTATACCAATCAGCCCCAGCATTTT	CATSRAQGHYTNQPQHF
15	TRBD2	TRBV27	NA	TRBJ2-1	TGTGCCAGCAGTTTAGGGCTAGCGGGGGAAAATGAGCAGTTCTTC	CASSLGLAGENEQFF
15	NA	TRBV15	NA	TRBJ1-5	TGTGCCACCAGCCAGTTGAGGCCGGGCGATCAGCCCCAGCATTTT	CATSQLRPGDQPQHF
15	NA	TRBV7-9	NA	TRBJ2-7	TGTGCCAGCAGCTTAGTTGGCGCCCTTCCCTACGAGCAGTACTTC	CASSLVGALPYEQYF
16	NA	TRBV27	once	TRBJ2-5	TGTGCCAGCAGCCCATCCCTGGGGGACCACCAAGAGACCCAGTACTTC	CASSPSLGDHQETQYF
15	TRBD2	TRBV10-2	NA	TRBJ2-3	TGCGCCAGCAGTACACTAGCGGGGGGGCCCCATACGCAGTATTTT	CASSTLAGGPHTQYF
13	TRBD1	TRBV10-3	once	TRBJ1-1	TGTGCCGCTAAACAGGGGGCGAAGACTGAAGCTTTCTTT	CAAKQGAKTEAFF
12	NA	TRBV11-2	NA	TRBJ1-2	TGTGCCAGCAGCTTAGGGGTAGGCCGTTACACCTTC	CASSLGVGRYTF
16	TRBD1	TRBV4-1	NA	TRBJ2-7	TGCGCCAGCAGCCAGGTTGTAGGGGCAGGGGGCTACGAGCAGTACTTC	CASSQVVGAGGYEQYF
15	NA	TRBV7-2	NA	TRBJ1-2	TGTGCCAGCAGCTTATCACGTCGCCTCCCCTATGGCTACACCTTC	CASSLSRRLPYGYTF
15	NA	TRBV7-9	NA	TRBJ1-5	TGTGCCAGCAGCGGGATGGGGAACGGCAATCAGCCCCAGCATTTT	CASSGMGNGNQPQHF
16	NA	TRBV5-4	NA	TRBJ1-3	TGTGCCAGCAGCTTGGAGGGCAGTTTCTCTGGAAACACCATATATTTT	CASSLEGSFSGNTIYF
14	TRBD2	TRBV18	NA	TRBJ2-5	TGTGCCAGCTCACAGCCTAGCGGAGGAGAGACCCAGTACTTC	CASSQPSGGETQYF
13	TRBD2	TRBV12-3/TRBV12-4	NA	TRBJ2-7	TGTGCCAGCAGGGGGACTAGCGCCTCTCCCGAGTACTTC	CASRGTSASPEYF
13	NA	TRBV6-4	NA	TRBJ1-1	TGTGCCAGCAGTGTAGAGCGGAGCACTGAAGCTTTCTTT	CASSVERSTEAFF
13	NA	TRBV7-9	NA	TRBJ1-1	TGTGCCAGCATTCAGGACAGTAACACTGAAGCTTTCTTT	CASIQDSNTEAFF
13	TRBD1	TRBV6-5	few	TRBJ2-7	TGTGCCAGCAGTAGGGACAGGGATTACGAGCAGTACTTC	CASSRDRDYEQYF
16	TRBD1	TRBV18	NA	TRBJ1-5	TGTGCCAGCTCACCATTCGGGGGACAGGGTAGTCAGCCCCAGCATTTT	CASSPFGGQGSQPQHF
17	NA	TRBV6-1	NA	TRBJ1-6	TGTGCCAGCAGTGAAGCGGCAGCTGTCCACTATAATTCACCCCTCCACTTT	CASSEAAAVHYNSPLHF
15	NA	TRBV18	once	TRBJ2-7	TGTGCCAGCTCACCAAGGGCAGGGGACCCCTACGAGCAGTACTTC	CASSPRAGDPYEQYF